This TCR beta chain was found in a study of Ad26.COV2.S vaccination and SARS-CoV-2 variants. Study-wide findings and caveats: Total T cell responses may have been underestimated by the TCR breadth and depth analyses.

Indicated treatment: around 19 received Ad26.COV2.S at low or high dose, single or two shots; about 5 received placebo; per-sample allocation not given. The study sampled participants on day 63 after the first vaccine or placebo injection. In Boston, the donor was an adult between 18-55 years of age. An Ad26 vector expressing Wuhan-strain SARS-CoV-2 spike constituted the vaccine. Produced via immunoSEQ multiplex PCR; TCRdb's table is partial and in-frame only. The repertoire includes some 340,000 clones, more than 70% of them detected once, and roughly 2.1% sits in the top ten. Trimming shortened V by 4 bases and J by 5 bases, and 12 bases separated the two germline ends. The CDR3 contains 13 residues. CDR1 and CDR2 (germline): SGHRS, YFSETQ. About this clone: Its antigen is still unknown.

The sample was peripheral blood, taken in a trial of Ad26.COV2.S vaccine versus placebo. This receptor was obtained from a person aged 18 to 59 who received the Ad26.COV2.S COVID-19 vaccine or a placebo. The V gene is TRBV5-1, the J gene TRBJ1-2; unclear D gene. The CDR3: CASSTSELYGYTF. CDR3 DNA sequence: TGCGCCAGCAGCACCTCAGAGCTGTATGGCTACACCTTC. The full variable domain, rest sourced from reference TRBV5-1 and TRBJ1-2, is KAGVTQTPRYLIKTRGQQVTLSCSPISGHRSVSWYQQTPGQGLQFLFEYFSETQRNKGNFPGRFSGRQFSNSRSEMNVSTLELGDSALYLCASSTSELYGYTFGSGTRLTVV.